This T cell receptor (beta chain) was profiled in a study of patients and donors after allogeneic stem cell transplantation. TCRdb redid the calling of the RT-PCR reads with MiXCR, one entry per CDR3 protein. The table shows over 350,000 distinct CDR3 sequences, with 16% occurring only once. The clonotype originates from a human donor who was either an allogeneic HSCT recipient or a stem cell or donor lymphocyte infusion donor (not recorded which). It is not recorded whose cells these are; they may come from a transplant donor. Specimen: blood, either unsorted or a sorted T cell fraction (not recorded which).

This chain's CDR3 is CSTDRDPTNYGYTF. The CDR3 region has the DNA TGCAGTACGGACAGGGACCCCACTAACTATGGCTACACCTTC. J is TRBJ1-2 and V is TRBV20-1; 8 nucleotides match TRBD1. The CDR3 contains 14 residues. Germline-derived CDR1 and CDR2 are DFQATT and SNEGSKA (reference sequence). J gave up 0 bases and V 8 bases, and 8 bases lay outside the gene matches.